This T cell receptor beta chain appears in the sequencing data of a study of long-term antiretroviral therapy in people with HIV. V was trimmed by 5 bases and J by 8 bases, leaving 16 bases between them. Per the germline V gene, CDR1 is GTSNPN and CDR2 is SVGIG (reference sequence). This CDR3 has 13 residues. Samples were assayed with immunoSEQ v3.0 at survey level. The protocol was immunoSEQ multiplex PCR, while the TCRdb copy is restricted to in-frame clones and leaves out a portion. The sample holds 24,000 or so clones, around 87% seen once. The material sequenced was unsorted PBMCs, taken 1.9 years after starting antiretroviral therapy. The genes are TRBV30 and TRBJ1-5; D is unclear. The TCR was taken from a woman aged 30 to 39 with HIV. For the CDR3, the DNA is TGTGCCTGGTCGATCGACCGGGATGAGCCCCAGCATTTT. This gives the protein CAWSIDRDEPQHF. Full variable domain (rest looked up from reference TRBV30 and TRBJ1-5): SQTIHQWPATLVQPVGSPLSLECTVEGTSNPNLYWYRQAAGRGLQLLFYSVGIGQISSEVPQNLSASRPQDRQFILSSKKLLLSDSGFYLCAWSIDRDEPQHFGDGTRLSIL.